This T cell receptor (beta chain) emerged from a study of T cells in Graves' hyperthyroidism and ophthalmopathy. Study-level findings and limits: A 13 V-J signature model discriminated ophthalmopathy versus stable hyperthyroidism.

V dropped 6 bases and J dropped 7 bases, with 13 bases sitting between them. CDR3 length equals 14 residues. About this clonotype itself: Its target is unknown.

The source material, RNA transcripts, was used to amplify TCR beta CDR3 regions. During a first-round RT-PCR of the TCR CDR3, the HTBI primer set was used. Each CDR3 protein gets one entry after TCRdb re-called the multiplex PCR reads with MiXCR. Of around 620,000 distinct CDR3 sequences listed, about 14% are singletons. Sequencing was done on a sample of blood. The chain links TRBV12-3 or TRBV12-4 to TRBJ1-6; maybe TRBD1 (6 bases). The TCR was taken from a woman between 18 and 29 years old with Graves' ophthalmopathy. CDR3 residues: CASSGGTQNSPLHF. In nucleotides, the CDR3 is TGTGCCAGCAGCGGCGGGACACAGAATTCACCCCTCCACTTT.